The rows below give T cell receptor beta chains drawn from one sample of a study of shared clonotypes between healthy human individuals. The table came from immunoSEQ multiplex PCR; TCRdb's copy has only in-frame clones and leaves some out. Of roughly 2 million clones listed, about 95% are singletons. The sample taken for sequencing was naive CD8+ T cells sorted from blood. The receptors stem from a man between 18 and 29 years old in good health. The conserved cysteine and the conserved F or W are not part of the CDR3 here. Size is omitted from some rows. Given values are once, few, many or a class for expanded clones.

v_gene	abundance	CDR3aa
TRBV6-1	.	ASSDQALSGNTIY
TRBV27	.	ASSLGQGYGYT
TRBV30	.	AWSPPQGYTYGYT
TRBV28	.	ASSQVEGSNFYEQY
TRBV9	once	ASSVAGITGELF
TRBV11-2	.	ASSDGRVWQY
TRBV7-9	.	ASSADRNIQY
TRBV4-3	.	ASSQDALGSETNEKLF
TRBV1	.	TSSQDHQDRSYEQY
TRBV7-9	.	ASSFGDWGNQPQH
TRBV7-2	.	ASSLKPRKETQY
TRBV28	.	ASSLFSQGDEKLF
TRBV6-1	.	ASSLGYNEQF
TRBV7-9	once	ASSSRLANNERQF
TRBV6-5	.	ASSFQIMSSYNEQF